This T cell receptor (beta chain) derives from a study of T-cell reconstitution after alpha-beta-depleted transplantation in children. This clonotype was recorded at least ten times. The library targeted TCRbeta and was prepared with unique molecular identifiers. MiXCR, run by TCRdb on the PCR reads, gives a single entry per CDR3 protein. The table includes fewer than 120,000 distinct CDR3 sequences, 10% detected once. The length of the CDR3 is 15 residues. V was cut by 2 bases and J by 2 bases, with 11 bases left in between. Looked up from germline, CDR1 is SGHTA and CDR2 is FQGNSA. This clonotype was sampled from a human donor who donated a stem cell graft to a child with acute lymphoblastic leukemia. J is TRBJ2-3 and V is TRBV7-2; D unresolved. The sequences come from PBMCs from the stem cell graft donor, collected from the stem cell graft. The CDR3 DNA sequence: TGTGCCAGCAGCTTACCCCCGGGCCACACAGATACGCAGTATTTT. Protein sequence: CASSLPPGHTDTQYF. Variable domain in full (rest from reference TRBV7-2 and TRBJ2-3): GAGVSQSPSNKVTEKGKDVELRCDPISGHTALYWYRQSLGQGLEFLIYFQGNSAPDKSGLPSDRFSAERTGGSVSTLTIQRTQQEDSAVYLCASSLPPGHTDTQYFGPGTRLTVL.